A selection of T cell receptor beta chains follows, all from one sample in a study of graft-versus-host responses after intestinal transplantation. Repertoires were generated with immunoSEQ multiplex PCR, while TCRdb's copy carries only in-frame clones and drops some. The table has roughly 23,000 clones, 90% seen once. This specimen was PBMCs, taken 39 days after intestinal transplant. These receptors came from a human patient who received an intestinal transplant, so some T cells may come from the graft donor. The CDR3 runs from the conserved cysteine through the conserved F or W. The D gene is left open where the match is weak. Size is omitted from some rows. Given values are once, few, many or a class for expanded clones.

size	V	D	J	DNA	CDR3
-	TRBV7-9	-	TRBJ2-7	TGTGCCAGCAGCTTAGCGGGCGAATCCTACGAGCAGTACTTC	CASSLAGESYEQYF
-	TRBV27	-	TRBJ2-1	TGTGCCAGCAGTTTTAGCTCCTACAATGAGCAGTTCTTC	CASSFSSYNEQFF
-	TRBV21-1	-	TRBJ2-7	TGTGCCAGCAGCACCTTCCGGGACAGGGATTACTTC	CASSTFRDRDYF
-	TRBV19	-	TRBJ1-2	TGTGCCAGTAGTATAGGACAGGACTATGGCTACACCTTC	CASSIGQDYGYTF
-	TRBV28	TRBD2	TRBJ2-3	TGTGCCAGCAGTTTATCGGGGGGAAAGGATACGCAGTATTTT	CASSLSGGKDTQYF
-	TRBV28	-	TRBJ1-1	TGTGCCAGCAGTGAAACAGGGTACACTGAAGCTTTCTTT	CASSETGYTEAFF
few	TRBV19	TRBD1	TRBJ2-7	TGTGCCAGTAGTACCGGGACAGGGGCCTACGAGCAGTACTTC	CASSTGTGAYEQYF
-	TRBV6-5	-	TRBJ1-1	TGTGCCAGCAGATTCCAGGGGAACGCTTTCTTT	CASRFQGNAFF
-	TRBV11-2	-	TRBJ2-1	TGTGCCAGCAGCTCCACTAGGGGCGATGAGCAGTTCTTC	CASSSTRGDEQFF
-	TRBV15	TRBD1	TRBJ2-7	TGTGCCACCAGCAGAGATCGGGACAGGGGAGTCTACGAGCAGTACTTC	CATSRDRDRGVYEQYF
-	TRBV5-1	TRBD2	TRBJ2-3	TGCGCCACCGAGGACCGGGAGGCAGATACGCAGTATTTT	CATEDREADTQYF
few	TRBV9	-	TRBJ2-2	TGTGCCAGCAGCGTAGCTGCCAGTACCGGGGAGCTGTTTTTT	CASSVAASTGELFF
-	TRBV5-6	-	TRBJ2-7	TGTGCCAGCAGCGACGACAGCTACGAGCAGTACTTC	CASSDDSYEQYF